These 3 T cell receptor beta chains were sequenced from one sample in a study of cytomegalovirus exposure and HLA in healthy donors. This PCR relied on a set of 60 Vbeta primers and 13 Jbeta primers. The method was immunoSEQ multiplex PCR; TCRdb's version includes in-frame clones alone and lacks a portion of them. Of 100,000 to 150,000 clones listed, 80% are singletons. The sequenced sample was PBMCs. Every receptor here comes from a woman aged 40-49 years in good health and CMV-seronegative.

The chain has TRBV19 and TRBJ1-1; 9 positions match TRBD1. The CDR3 consists of 15 residues. With 3 bases clipped from V and 5 bases from J, the junction kept 7 bases outside the gene matches. Germline V lookup: CDR1 LNHDA, CDR2 SQIVND (reference sequence). The CDR3 nucleotides are TGTGCCAGTAGTATTACAGGGGGCTTGAGAACTGAAGCTTTCTTT. This codes for CASSITGGLRTEAFF.

The chain recombines TRBV19 with TRBJ1-4, with 7 bases matching TRBD1. The CDR3 is 16 amino acids. CDR1 is LNHDA, CDR2 SQIVND, per germline (reference sequence). V lost 6 bases, J lost 8 bases, and 15 bases stayed unmatched. CDR3 residues: CASSPRTDRSREKLFF. CDR3 sequence (DNA): TGTGCCAGTAGCCCCCGAACGGACAGGTCGAGGGAAAAACTGTTTTTT.

The chain recombines TRBV11-2 with TRBJ1-1; D is uncertain. Germline V CDR1 and CDR2: SGHAT, FQNNGV. The CDR3 totals 13 residues. V lost 0 bases to trimming and J lost 11 bases, with 13 bases between them. DNA for the CDR3: TGTGCCAGCAGCTTAGATGGAGGAAGGGATGCTTTCTTT. This gives the protein CASSLDGGRDAFF.